The 19 T cell receptor beta chains reported below all come from one sample, sequenced in a study of cytomegalovirus exposure and HLA in healthy donors. The PCR ran on 60 Vbeta and 13 Jbeta primers. Clones were read by immunoSEQ multiplex PCR, and TCRdb kept only the in-frame ones, dropping some. The table records 55,000 to 85,000 clones, roughly 85% of them present only once. Material: PBMCs. These receptors came from a woman aged 25 to 39 in good health and CMV-seronegative.

The chain links TRBV18 to TRBJ1-4, with TRBD1 matching over 8 bases. V was clipped by 4 bases and J by 1 base; unmatched bases: 2. There are 15 residues in the CDR3. Germline-derived CDR1 and CDR2 are KGHSH and LQKENI. The DNA of the CDR3 is TGTGCCAGCTCACGGACAGGGCAAACTAATGAAAAACTGTTTTTT. Protein sequence: CASSRTGQTNEKLFF. Supplemented by reference TRBV18 and TRBJ1-4, the full variable domain reads NAGVMQNPRHLVRRRGQEARLRCSPMKGHSHVYWYRQLPEEGLKFMVYLQKENIIDESGMPKERFSAEFPKEGPSILRIQQVVRGDSAAYFCASSRTGQTNEKLFFGSGTQLSVL.

This rearrangement joins TRBV27 to TRBJ2-7; 12 bases match TRBD1. Trimming cost V 6 bases and J 5 bases; bases outside gene matches: 8. This CDR3 spans 15 amino acids. Germline V gene data show CDR1 as MNHEY and CDR2 as SMNVEV (reference sequence). The CDR3, as DNA: TGTGCCAGCAGCGAGGGGGACAGGGGGCTCGACGAGCAGTACTTC. Protein: CASSEGDRGLDEQYF.

V gene TRBV15 combines with J gene TRBJ2-5, with D perhaps TRBD1 (5 bases). V gave up 8 bases and J gave up 5 bases, with 15 bases separating them. The CDR3 spans 13 residues. CDR1 is LNHNV, CDR2 YYDKDF, per germline (reference sequence). The CDR3, as DNA: TGTGCCACCGGAATACAGGATCGGGAGACCCAGTACTTC. It translates to CATGIQDRETQYF.

This clone was seen more than once but under ten times. The gene calls are TRBV7-3 and TRBJ1-2; 10 nucleotides match TRBD1. Germline V CDR1 and CDR2: SGHTA, FQGTGA. The CDR3 has 14 amino acids. Trimming cost V 5 bases and J 3 bases; bases outside gene matches: 3. The CDR3 region has the DNA TGTGCCAGCAGCCGGACAGGGGGTGACTATGGCTACACCTTC. Its protein product is CASSRTGGDYGYTF.

CDR3: CSAPDRREAFF. The CDR3 DNA follows: TGCAGTGCTCCGGACAGGAGAGAAGCTTTCTTT. V is TRBV20-1 and J is TRBJ1-1; 7 nucleotides agree with TRBD1. The length of the CDR3 is 11 residues. With V trimmed by 5 bases and J by 8 bases, 5 bases remained unmatched. In germline, CDR1 is DFQATT, CDR2 SNEGSKA (reference sequence).

This clone was picked up one time. V gene TRBV28 combines with J gene TRBJ1-2; 8 bases agree with TRBD1. The trim removed 5 bases at V and 4 bases at J, leaving 6 bases unmatched. Germline V CDR1 and CDR2: MDHEN, SYDVKM. CDR3 length equals 14 residues. The CDR3 is CASSAGQATYGYTF. Here the CDR3 DNA reads TGTGCCAGCAGTGCGGGACAGGCCACCTATGGCTACACCTTC.

This clone occurred once. The chain links TRBV11-3 to TRBJ1-4; no clear D gene. Germline V CDR1 and CDR2: SGHNT, YENEEA. Trimming took off 7 bases at V and 7 bases at J, with 10 bases between the two ends. The CDR3 length is 12 residues. CDR3 bases: TGTGCCAGCAATATAGGGAGTGAAAAACTGTTTTTT. This gives the protein CASNIGSEKLFF.

The rearrangement uses TRBV29-1 and TRBJ2-3; TRBD1 agrees at 11 bases. Losses at the gene ends were 5 bases for V and 3 bases for J; bases not matched to a gene: 4. CDR3 length: 14 amino acids. Per germline, CDR1 SQVTM and CDR2 ANQGSEA. This CDR3 reads CSVMDRGPTDTQYF. Written as DNA, the CDR3 is TGCAGCGTTATGGACAGGGGGCCGACAGATACGCAGTATTTT.

V and J are TRBV19 and TRBJ2-6; D unresolved. Germline V gene data show CDR1 as LNHDA and CDR2 as SQIVND (reference sequence). V was trimmed by 3 bases and J by 3 bases, leaving 9 bases between them. The CDR3 runs 15 residues. The chain's CDR3 is CASSMMVHGANVLTF. As DNA, the CDR3 is TGTGCCAGTAGTATGATGGTACATGGGGCCAACGTCCTGACTTTC.

The V and J genes are TRBV6-1 and TRBJ2-7; TRBD2 agrees at 11 bases. The germline CDR1 and CDR2 sequences are MNHNS and SASEGT. With 7 bases clipped from V and 2 bases from J, the junction kept 7 bases outside the gene matches. This CDR3 spans 15 amino acids. The CDR3: CASNGGLAETYEQYF. CDR3 nucleotides: TGTGCCAGCAACGGGGGACTAGCGGAGACCTACGAGCAGTACTTC.

With regard to this clone: Other DNA sequences within the sample encode an identical CDR3. The chain links TRBV29-1 to TRBJ2-5; 8 bases are a match to TRBD1. Germline loops: CDR1 SQVTM, CDR2 ANQGSEA. V shed 3 bases and J 5 bases; nucleotides not matched to a gene: 5. CDR3 size: 13 residues. This chain's CDR3 is CSVDRGLGETQYF. Here the CDR3 DNA reads TGCAGCGTTGACAGGGGGCTTGGGGAGACCCAGTACTTC. Combining the CDR3 with reference TRBV29-1 and TRBJ2-5 gives the whole variable domain SAVISQKPSRDICQRGTSLTIQCQVDSQVTMMFWYRQQPGQSLTLIATANQGSEATYESGFVIDKFPISRPNLTFSTLTVSNMSPEDSSIYLCSVDRGLGETQYFGPGTRLLVL.

J is TRBJ2-2 and V is TRBV6-5; 8 nucleotides match TRBD1. The CDR3 has 14 amino acids. CDR1 is MNHEY, CDR2 SVGAGI, per germline. The V and J ends lost 7 bases and 5 bases, in that order; junction bases with no gene match: 6. The CDR3: CASNQQGVTGELFF. CDR3 bases: TGTGCCAGCAACCAACAGGGGGTTACCGGGGAGCTGTTTTTT.

The chain couples TRBV28 to TRBJ1-2, with 10 bases matching TRBD1. V trimming: 4 bases; J trimming: 8 bases; junction bases outside the gene matches: 7. This CDR3 has 14 residues. In germline, CDR1 is MDHEN, CDR2 SYDVKM. The CDR3 sequence: CASSSPGTGEGYTF. The CDR3 DNA reads as TGTGCCAGCAGTTCCCCCGGGACAGGGGAAGGCTACACCTTC.

J is TRBJ2-1 and V is TRBV28; D perhaps matches TRBD2 (6 bases). CDR3 length: 16 residues. V was pared by 3 bases and J by 4 bases, with 16 bases between. In germline, CDR1 is MDHEN, CDR2 SYDVKM. CDR3 sequence reads: CASSFVGGNVYNEQFF. The CDR3 region has the DNA TGTGCCAGCAGTTTTGTGGGCGGGAATGTATACAATGAGCAGTTCTTC.

The chain employs TRBV2 and TRBJ2-3; D is perhaps TRBD2 (6 bases). CDR1 SNHLY and CDR2 FYNNEI come from the germline V gene. The CDR3 has 14 amino acids. V was cut by 6 bases and J by 5 bases, with 15 bases left in between. The CDR3 loop reads CASRTPLTRDTQYF. The CDR3 nucleotides are TGTGCCAGCAGAACGCCCCTGACTAGAGATACGCAGTATTTT. The full variable domain, completed using reference TRBV2 and TRBJ2-3, is EPEVTQTPSHQVTQMGQEVILRCVPISNHLYFYWYRQILGQKVEFLVSFYNNEISEKSEIFDDQFSVERPDGSNFTLKIRSTKLEDSAMYFCASRTPLTRDTQYFGPGTRLTVL.

The chain joins TRBV28 to TRBJ1-1; the D gene is possibly TRBD1 (6 bases). CDR1 is MDHEN and CDR2 is SYDVKM in the germline V gene. The CDR3 spans 13 residues. V lost 6 bases and J 3 bases, leaving 11 bases between the germline ends. Here the CDR3 reads CASRNTGYTEAFF. CDR3 sequence (DNA): TGTGCCAGCAGGAACACAGGGTACACTGAAGCTTTCTTT. Full variable domain (missing parts from reference TRBV28 and TRBJ1-1): DVKVTQSSRYLVKRTGEKVFLECVQDMDHENMFWYRQDPGLGLRLIYFSYDVKMKEKGDIPEGYSVSREKKERFSLILESASTNQTSMYLCASRNTGYTEAFFGQGTRLTVV.

On this clone: In the same sample, other DNA sequences code for this CDR3. The V call is TRBV9, the J call TRBJ2-6, with D hard to call. The germline V and J ends were trimmed by 3 bases and 0 bases, with 4 bases remaining between them. Germline V lookup: CDR1 SGDLS, CDR2 YYNGEE. This CDR3 has 14 residues. CDR3 DNA sequence: TGTGCCAGCAGCGACAACTCTGGGGCCAACGTCCTGACTTTC. Translated, it gives CASSDNSGANVLTF.

In DNA, the CDR3 is TGCGCCAGCAGCCAGACTAGCGGGAGGGAGTACGAGCAGTACTTC. It yields the protein CASSQTSGREYEQYF. The chain employs TRBV4-1 and TRBJ2-7; 14 nucleotides align to TRBD2. CDR1 is MGHRA and CDR2 is YSYEKL in the germline V gene. This CDR3 has 15 amino acids. J lost 4 bases, V lost 3 bases, and 2 bases had no gene match.

The gene calls are TRBV5-1 and TRBJ2-5; D is possibly TRBD2 (5 bases). TRBJ2-7 explains the end of the DNA better; the J call may be wrong. The CDR3 is 15 residues long. The V gene's germline CDR1 is SGHRS and CDR2 YFSETQ. The CDR3 reads CASSLLGRGPGEQYF. CDR3 sequence (DNA): TGCGCCAGCAGCTTGCTCGGACGCGGGCCCGGCGAGCAGTACTTC.